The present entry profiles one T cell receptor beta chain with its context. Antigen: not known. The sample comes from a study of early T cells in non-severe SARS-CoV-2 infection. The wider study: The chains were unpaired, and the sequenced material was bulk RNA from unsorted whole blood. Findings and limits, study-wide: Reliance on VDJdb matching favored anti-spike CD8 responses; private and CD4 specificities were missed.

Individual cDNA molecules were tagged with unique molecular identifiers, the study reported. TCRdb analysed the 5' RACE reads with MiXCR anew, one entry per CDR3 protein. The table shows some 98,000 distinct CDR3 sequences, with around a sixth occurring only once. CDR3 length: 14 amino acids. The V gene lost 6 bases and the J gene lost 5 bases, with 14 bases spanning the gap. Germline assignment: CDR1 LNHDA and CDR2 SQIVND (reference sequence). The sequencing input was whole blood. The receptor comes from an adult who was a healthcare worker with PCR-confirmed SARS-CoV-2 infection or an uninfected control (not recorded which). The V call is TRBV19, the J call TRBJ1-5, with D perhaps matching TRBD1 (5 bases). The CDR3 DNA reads TGTGCCAGTAGCCGGAGAGGGGATTATCAGCCCCAGCATTTT. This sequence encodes CASSRRGDYQPQHF.